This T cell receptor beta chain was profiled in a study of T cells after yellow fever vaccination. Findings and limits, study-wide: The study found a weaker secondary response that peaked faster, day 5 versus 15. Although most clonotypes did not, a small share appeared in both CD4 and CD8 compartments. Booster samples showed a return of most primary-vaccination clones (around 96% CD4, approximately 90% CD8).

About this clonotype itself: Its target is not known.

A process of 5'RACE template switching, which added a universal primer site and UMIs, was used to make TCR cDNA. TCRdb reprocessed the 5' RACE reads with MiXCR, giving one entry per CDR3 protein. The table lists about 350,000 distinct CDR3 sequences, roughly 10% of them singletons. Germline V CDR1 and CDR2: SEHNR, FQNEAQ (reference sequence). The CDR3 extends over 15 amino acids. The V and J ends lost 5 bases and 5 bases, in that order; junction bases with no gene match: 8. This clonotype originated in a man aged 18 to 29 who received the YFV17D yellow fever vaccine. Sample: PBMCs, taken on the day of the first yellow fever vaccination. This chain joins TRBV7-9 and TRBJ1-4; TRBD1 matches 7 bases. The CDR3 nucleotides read TGTGCCAGCAGCGTCAACAGGGGAGGAAATGAAAAACTGTTTTTT. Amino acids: CASSVNRGGNEKLFF.